What follows is one T cell receptor (beta chain) and its context. Antigen: not known. These data belong to a study of regulatory T cells in long-lasting Graves disease. With 1 base removed from V and 4 bases from J, the gap between germline ends came to 11 bases. This CDR3 is built from 14 residues. Per germline, CDR1 SGHTA and CDR2 FQGNSA. Overall study findings and caveats: Graves' patients with persistent disease showed TCR diversity lower than patients newly diagnosed. Public clonotype sharing was higher in persistent than newly diagnosed patients. There was favoring of TRBV28, TRBJ1-2 and TRBJ2-5 in persistent disease.

As to time point: persistent/refractory GD, antithyroid drugs over 5 years with positive TRAb. RNA isolated from PBMCs was used to make the TCR library. Staff drew roughly 9 milliliters of peripheral blood into EDTA tubes. According to the study, TCR beta libraries were built with iRepertoire HTBI primers and CDR3-region Arm-PCR. TCRdb redid the calling of the multiplex PCR reads with MiXCR, one entry per CDR3 protein. This table holds 300,000 to 350,000 distinct CDR3 sequences, around a fifth found once. This receptor was taken from a female donor with Graves disease. The input for sequencing was peripheral blood mononuclear cells (PBMCs), taken when the disease was refractory, from a patient treated with antithyroid drugs. The gene calls are TRBV7-2 and TRBJ2-7, with a weak D call TRBD1 (5 bases). The CDR3 DNA reads TGTGCCAGCAGCTTAGGGTTAGGGGAATACGAGCAGTACTTC. This gives the protein CASSLGLGEYEQYF.